Listed below are T cell receptor beta chains from one sample, sequenced in a study of blood T cell repertoires in COVID-19. TCRdb's copy holds only in-frame clones and misses some; the assay was immunoSEQ multiplex PCR. The table records about 190,000 clones, 82% of them present only once. Material for sequencing was PBMCs or T cells enriched from blood (not recorded which). The origin of the receptors is a woman between 55 and 75 years old with acute COVID-19. The CDR3 runs from the conserved cysteine through the conserved F or W. D genes are given only for firm matches. Clone size is stated in some rows and not others, as once, few, many or a class when expanded.

v_call: TRBV24-1
cdr3_length: 14
d_call: TRBD1
clone_size: -
j_call: TRBJ1-2
cdr3_nt: TGTGCCACCAGTGAGCCGGGACAGTTGGAAGGCTACACCTTC
cdr3_aa: CATSEPGQLEGYTF

v_call: TRBV10-3
cdr3_length: 14
d_call: -
clone_size: once
j_call: TRBJ2-6
cdr3_nt: TGTGCCATCACCGGACAACCCGGGGCCAACGTCCTGACTTTC
cdr3_aa: CAITGQPGANVLTF

v_call: TRBV15
cdr3_length: 16
d_call: -
clone_size: -
j_call: TRBJ1-4
cdr3_nt: TGTGCCACCAGCAGAGATGCTGTTCAGATCAATGAAAAACTGTTTTTT
cdr3_aa: CATSRDAVQINEKLFF

v_call: TRBV7-6
cdr3_length: 16
d_call: -
clone_size: -
j_call: TRBJ2-1
cdr3_nt: TGTGCCAGCACCGAAGAGGGCGGCCCAAATTACAATGAGCAGTTCTTC
cdr3_aa: CASTEEGGPNYNEQFF

v_call: TRBV5-1
cdr3_length: 16
d_call: TRBD1
clone_size: -
j_call: TRBJ2-7
cdr3_nt: TGCGCCAGCAGCCCGGGTAGGGACAGGGTGGTTCACGAGCAGTACTTC
cdr3_aa: CASSPGRDRVVHEQYF

v_call: TRBV27
cdr3_length: 12
d_call: -
clone_size: -
j_call: TRBJ1-2
cdr3_nt: TGTGCCAGCAGGATGGGGGGGGGTGGCTACACCTTC
cdr3_aa: CASRMGGGGYTF

v_call: TRBV2
cdr3_length: 14
d_call: -
clone_size: -
j_call: TRBJ1-1
cdr3_nt: TGTGCCAGCAGTGTGGCGGGTACGAACACTGAAGCTTTCTTT
cdr3_aa: CASSVAGTNTEAFF

v_call: TRBV4-3
cdr3_length: 17
d_call: TRBD2
clone_size: -
j_call: TRBJ2-3
cdr3_nt: TGCGCCAGCAGCCAAGTCGGGGCAGCGGGGCTCACAGATACGCAGTATTTT
cdr3_aa: CASSQVGAAGLTDTQYF

v_call: TRBV12-3/TRBV12-4
cdr3_length: 13
d_call: -
clone_size: few
j_call: TRBJ1-1
cdr3_nt: TGTGCCAGCATTAATCTAGCGAACACTGAAGCTTTCTTT
cdr3_aa: CASINLANTEAFF

v_call: TRBV18
cdr3_length: 14
d_call: -
clone_size: -
j_call: TRBJ1-1
cdr3_nt: TGTGCCAGCTCACCTGGGACTGCGAACACTGAAGCTTTCTTT
cdr3_aa: CASSPGTANTEAFF

v_call: TRBV9
cdr3_length: 16
d_call: -
clone_size: -
j_call: TRBJ1-6
cdr3_nt: TGTGCCAGCAGCGTCGACTCGAGGGGAGGCAATTCACCCCTCCACTTT
cdr3_aa: CASSVDSRGGNSPLHF

v_call: TRBV19
cdr3_length: 15
d_call: -
clone_size: few
j_call: TRBJ1-2
cdr3_nt: TGTGCCAGTAGTATTAAGACACGCGATCAGTATGGCTACACCTTC
cdr3_aa: CASSIKTRDQYGYTF

v_call: TRBV14
cdr3_length: 17
d_call: TRBD1
clone_size: -
j_call: TRBJ2-1
cdr3_nt: TGTGCCAGCAGCCAAGATAGGGGGACAGGGGGTGTCAATGAGCAGTTCTTC
cdr3_aa: CASSQDRGTGGVNEQFF

v_call: TRBV10-2
cdr3_length: 15
d_call: TRBD2
clone_size: -
j_call: TRBJ2-1
cdr3_nt: TGCGCCAGCCTAGGGAACGGGGGGGCCTACAATGAGCAGTTCTTC
cdr3_aa: CASLGNGGAYNEQFF

v_call: TRBV14
cdr3_length: 15
d_call: -
clone_size: -
j_call: TRBJ2-7
cdr3_nt: TGTGCCAGCAGCCAAGAAGGCGACAGAACCTACGAGCAGTACTTC
cdr3_aa: CASSQEGDRTYEQYF

v_call: TRBV5-1
cdr3_length: 18
d_call: -
clone_size: -
j_call: TRBJ1-6
cdr3_nt: TGCGCCAGCAGCTTGGCGGGCGGAGACAGCTCCTATAATTCACCCCTCCACTTT
cdr3_aa: CASSLAGGDSSYNSPLHF

v_call: TRBV4-3
cdr3_length: 15
d_call: -
clone_size: once
j_call: TRBJ2-2
cdr3_nt: TGCGCCAGCAGCCAAGATTTTACAACCACCGGGGAGCTGTTTTTT
cdr3_aa: CASSQDFTTTGELFF

v_call: TRBV4-1
cdr3_length: 15
d_call: -
clone_size: -
j_call: TRBJ1-1
cdr3_nt: TGCGCCAGCAGCCAAGCCACAGGCAGGAACACTGAAGCTTTCTTT
cdr3_aa: CASSQATGRNTEAFF

v_call: TRBV24-1
cdr3_length: 14
d_call: TRBD1
clone_size: -
j_call: TRBJ1-6
cdr3_nt: TGTGCCACCAGTGCCGGGACAGCTAATTCACCCCTCCACTTT
cdr3_aa: CATSAGTANSPLHF

v_call: TRBV18
cdr3_length: 16
d_call: TRBD1
clone_size: -
j_call: TRBJ2-7
cdr3_nt: TGTGCCAGCTCACCATCTACAGGGGATAGCTCCTACGAGCAGTACTTC
cdr3_aa: CASSPSTGDSSYEQYF

v_call: TRBV20-1
cdr3_length: 11
d_call: TRBD1
clone_size: -
j_call: TRBJ1-4
cdr3_nt: TGCGGAGCTCCGGACAGGGAAAAACTGTTTTTT
cdr3_aa: CGAPDREKLFF